These T cell receptor beta chains were read from a single sample in a study of Ad26.COV2.S vaccination and SARS-CoV-2 variants. Sequencing was performed with immunoSEQ multiplex PCR; in TCRdb, only in-frame clones are kept and a portion is missing. The data hold about 98,000 clones, with around 81% observed a single time. The material was peripheral blood, obtained after recovery from COVID-19. These receptors all come from a human donor who had recovered from COVID-19. Both conserved end residues are part of each CDR3. Each record gives: clone size, J gene, V gene, D gene, CDR3 DNA, CDR3 protein. The D gene is left open where the match is weak. Expanded clones are given a class, and other clones once, few, many or no size at all.

few,TRBJ1-2,TRBV5-1,NA,TGCGCCAGCAGCTTGGGTCCCGGGGGGCATGGCTACACCTTC,CASSLGPGGHGYTF
once,TRBJ1-6,TRBV5-1,TRBD1,TGCGCCAGCAGCTGGGGACAGGAGGGGGGATCACCCCTCCACTTT,CASSWGQEGGSPLHF
NA,TRBJ1-6,TRBV6-1,NA,TGTGCCAGCAGTGAAGATATGAGCTCCTATAATTCACCCCTCCACTTT,CASSEDMSSYNSPLHF
NA,TRBJ1-2,TRBV11-2,TRBD1,TGTGCCAGCAGCACTGACAGGGACTATGGCTACACCTTC,CASSTDRDYGYTF
NA,TRBJ1-6,TRBV15,NA,TGTGCCACCAGCAGAGATCCGGGCGAAAATTCACCCCTCCACTTT,CATSRDPGENSPLHF
NA,TRBJ2-3,TRBV5-5,TRBD1,TGTGCCAGCAGCAAGACCGGGACAGGGGCCGATACGCAGTATTTT,CASSKTGTGADTQYF
NA,TRBJ2-1,TRBV11-2,NA,TGTGCCAGCAGCTTAGGCTACGACGCGGACAATGAGCAGTTCTTC,CASSLGYDADNEQFF
NA,TRBJ2-7,TRBV11-2,NA,TGTGCCAGCAGCTTAGAATCAGAGTACGAGCAGTACTTC,CASSLESEYEQYF
NA,TRBJ2-3,TRBV7-3,NA,TGTGCCAGCAGCTTCGGACAGAAGTCCACAGATACGCAGTATTTT,CASSFGQKSTDTQYF
once,TRBJ2-7,TRBV28,NA,TGTGCCAGCAGTTTACCGGACTACGAGCAGTACTTC,CASSLPDYEQYF
NA,TRBJ2-7,TRBV20-1,NA,TGCAGTGCTAGTAGGGGGGCCGAGTACGAGCAGTACTTC,CSASRGAEYEQYF
few,TRBJ2-3,TRBV6-2/TRBV6-3,TRBD2,TGTGCCAGCAGTTACTCTCTAGCGGGGGCGCCCACAGATACGCAGTATTTT,CASSYSLAGAPTDTQYF
NA,TRBJ2-7,TRBV6-5,TRBD1,TGTGCCAGCAGTTACCGGGTACGACAGGGTGCCTACGAGCAGTACTTC,CASSYRVRQGAYEQYF
NA,TRBJ1-1,TRBV19,NA,TGTGCCAGTAGTATGGCGGGGGTTAAGGCTTTCTTT,CASSMAGVKAFF
NA,TRBJ2-2,TRBV11-2,NA,TGTGCCAGCAGCTTAGGCCGGTCCGGGGAGCTGTTTTTT,CASSLGRSGELFF
NA,TRBJ1-1,TRBV15,NA,TGTGCCACCAGCAGAGAAATCATGGGGGACACTGAAGCTTTCTTT,CATSREIMGDTEAFF
NA,TRBJ2-5,TRBV28,TRBD2,TGTGCCAGCATTCTAGCGGGGAGTGAGACCCAGTACTTC,CASILAGSETQYF
once,TRBJ2-1,TRBV2,TRBD2,TGTGCCAGCAGCCCATTAGCGGGGGGGTACAATGAGCAGTTCTTC,CASSPLAGGYNEQFF
NA,TRBJ1-6,TRBV28,NA,TGTGCCAGCAGTCAAGCTGCTTCACCCCTCCACTTT,CASSQAASPLHF
NA,TRBJ2-5,TRBV28,NA,TGTGCCAGCCAACCATTGACTAGGGGAGAGACCCAGTACTTC,CASQPLTRGETQYF
NA,TRBJ2-5,TRBV5-1,NA,TGCGCCAGCAGCTTGGTCCTCGGTTGGGGGGAACAAGAGACCCAGTACTTC,CASSLVLGWGEQETQYF
NA,TRBJ2-2,TRBV6-2/TRBV6-3,NA,TGTGCCAGCAGCCTATTACAGGGAACTTCCGGGGAGCTGTTTTTT,CASSLLQGTSGELFF
few,TRBJ2-3,TRBV7-2,TRBD1,TGTGCCAGCAGCACCGACAGGGGCACAGATACGCAGTATTTT,CASSTDRGTDTQYF
NA,TRBJ2-2,TRBV5-1,NA,TGCGCCAGCAGCACAGGGTACACCGGGGAGCTGTTTTTT,CASSTGYTGELFF
NA,TRBJ2-7,TRBV7-2,TRBD2,TGTGCCAGCAGCAGACTAGCGGGGGGCGGGAGCTCCTACGAGCAGTACTTC,CASSRLAGGGSSYEQYF
NA,TRBJ2-3,TRBV19,TRBD2,TGTGCCAGTAGTCGCACTAGCGGGAGCACAGATACGCAGTATTTT,CASSRTSGSTDTQYF
NA,TRBJ2-2,TRBV9,NA,TGTGCCAGCAGCGTGGGCACCTACACCGGGGAGCTGTTTTTT,CASSVGTYTGELFF
NA,TRBJ1-6,TRBV6-5,NA,TGTGCCAGCAGTTACTCCAGGACTAATAATTCACCCCTCCACTTT,CASSYSRTNNSPLHF
NA,TRBJ2-7,TRBV7-2,TRBD1,TGTGCCAGCAGCTCGGGACAGGGGAATTCCTACGAGCAGTACTTC,CASSSGQGNSYEQYF
NA,TRBJ2-1,TRBV5-1,TRBD1,TGCGCCAGCAGCTTGGTTGGGACAGGGTCGTATGAGCAGTTCTTC,CASSLVGTGSYEQFF
NA,TRBJ1-4,TRBV5-1,NA,TGCGCCAGCAGCTTTAGGACGCCCCCGGAAAAACTGTTTTTT,CASSFRTPPEKLFF
NA,TRBJ2-7,TRBV6-5,TRBD2,TGTGCCAGCAGTTTAGGTCTAGCGGGGGGTTACGAGCAGTACTTC,CASSLGLAGGYEQYF
once,TRBJ1-3,TRBV24-1,NA,TGTGCCACCAGTGACTCCGGCTCTGGAAACACCATATATTTT,CATSDSGSGNTIYF
NA,TRBJ2-5,TRBV15,NA,TGTGCCACCAGCAGACTTGACCCGGAAGAGACCCAGTACTTC,CATSRLDPEETQYF
NA,TRBJ1-4,TRBV10-3,NA,TGTGCCATCAGTGAGTCGGGAACCCTTAATGAAAAACTGTTTTTT,CAISESGTLNEKLFF
NA,TRBJ2-5,TRBV12-3/TRBV12-4,NA,TGTGCCAGCGCTACAGAACAAGAGACCCAGTACTTC,CASATEQETQYF
NA,TRBJ1-1,TRBV12-3/TRBV12-4,TRBD1,TGTGCCAGCAGTCAGGGACAGGGAACTGAAGCTTTCTTT,CASSQGQGTEAFF
NA,TRBJ2-3,TRBV4-3,TRBD1,TGCGCCAGCAGCCCCATTCGCGGGACAGGGGAAGCAGATACGCAGTATTTT,CASSPIRGTGEADTQYF
NA,TRBJ2-1,TRBV2,NA,TGTGCCAGCAGTGAAGCCTATGGGGGACCGCGTCCGTTCTTC,CASSEAYGGPRPFF
NA,TRBJ2-7,TRBV27,NA,TGTGCCAGCAGTCCAGGGACGGGACACAGCTCCTACGAGCAGTACTTC,CASSPGTGHSSYEQYF
NA,TRBJ1-1,TRBV6-5,TRBD1,TGTGCCAGCCGCCCGGACAGGTCTGACCCTGAAGCTTTCTTT,CASRPDRSDPEAFF
NA,TRBJ1-6,TRBV5-6,NA,TGTGCCAGCAGATCACAGGGCTCCTATAATTCACCCCTCCACTTT,CASRSQGSYNSPLHF
NA,TRBJ2-7,TRBV19,TRBD1,TGTGCCAGTAGTCCCGGGACAGGGAACGAGCAGTACTTC,CASSPGTGNEQYF
NA,TRBJ2-5,TRBV5-6,NA,TGTGCCAGCAGCTTGGCCGGGGTCGAGACCCAGTACTTC,CASSLAGVETQYF
NA,TRBJ2-1,TRBV2,NA,TGTGCCAGAATCCGGGACAACTCCAATGAGCAGTTCTTC,CARIRDNSNEQFF
few,TRBJ2-5,TRBV19,NA,TGTGCCAGTAGTCTGGTTTTCCAGGCTTGGGAGACCCAGTACTTC,CASSLVFQAWETQYF
NA,TRBJ1-1,TRBV5-4,TRBD1,TGTGCCAGCAGCCCAGGGGGTAGCATGAACACTGAAGCTTTCTTT,CASSPGGSMNTEAFF
few,TRBJ2-5,TRBV7-2,TRBD2,TGTGCCAGCAGCCCGGGACTAGCGGGGGGGCGACGGGAGACCCAGTACTTC,CASSPGLAGGRRETQYF
NA,TRBJ2-3,TRBV7-3,NA,TGTGCCAGCAGCTTACTCCTTTCCGATACGCAGTATTTT,CASSLLLSDTQYF
NA,TRBJ1-3,TRBV23-1,NA,TGCGCCAGCAGGGGCAGGGCAAGAAACACCATATATTTT,CASRGRARNTIYF
NA,TRBJ1-2,TRBV5-1,NA,TGCGCCAGCTCTCCAGATGTCTATGGCTACACCTTC,CASSPDVYGYTF
NA,TRBJ2-1,TRBV9,NA,TGTGCCAGCAGCGTAAAACCTAGCCTTTACAATGAGCAGTTCTTC,CASSVKPSLYNEQFF
NA,TRBJ2-2,TRBV24-1,NA,TGTGCCACCAGGTTAGGGAACGGGGAGCTGTTTTTT,CATRLGNGELFF
few,TRBJ1-2,TRBV7-9,TRBD1,TGTGCCAGCAGCTCCTTTGGCCAAGGGGGCAGGGGCTACACCTTC,CASSSFGQGGRGYTF
NA,TRBJ2-5,TRBV24-1,TRBD1,TGTGCCACCTCAGGACAGGTGGGGAAGACCCAGTACTTC,CATSGQVGKTQYF
NA,TRBJ1-5,TRBV7-2,NA,TGTGCCAGCAGCTTCGGGGGGGCGGGGCAGCCCCAGCATTTT,CASSFGGAGQPQHF
NA,TRBJ2-3,TRBV5-4,NA,TGTGCCAGCAGCTTAAAGGGATTTGGTGGCACAGATACGCAGTATTTT,CASSLKGFGGTDTQYF
few,TRBJ1-6,TRBV28,TRBD1,TGTGCCAGCGGGGGGACAGCTACCCTTTCGGATTCACCCCTCCACTTT,CASGGTATLSDSPLHF
few,TRBJ2-3,TRBV10-3,TRBD2,TGTGCCATCAGTGTTAGCGGGGACACAGATACGCAGTATTTT,CAISVSGDTDTQYF
NA,TRBJ2-5,TRBV29-1,TRBD1,TGCAGCGTTACAGGGGGCGGCTCACAAGAGACCCAGTACTTC,CSVTGGGSQETQYF